The 9 T cell receptor beta chains presented below share a single source sample, sequenced in a study of shared clonotypes between healthy human individuals. Produced via immunoSEQ multiplex PCR; TCRdb's table is partial and in-frame only. This table has about 2.4 million clones, 90% to 95% appearing once. The source material was naive CD4+ T cells from PBMCs. Subset defined: CD45RA+ positively selected. The receptors derive from a man aged 18 to 29 in good health. Some clones in this sample may be carry-over from other donors' samples.

A single count supports this clone. The chain couples TRBV6-5 to TRBJ2-5; no clear D gene. The ends were cut back, 6 bases at V and 9 bases at J, with 17 bases in the middle. The CDR3 has 13 amino acids. Germline CDR1 and CDR2: MNHEY and SVGAGI. Here the CDR3 reads CASRETERWAQYF. The CDR3 coding sequence is TGTGCCAGCAGGGAAACAGAGCGCTGGGCCCAGTACTTC.

The rearrangement links TRBV4-1 to TRBJ2-1, with 10 nucleotides matching TRBD2. This CDR3 is built from 19 residues. The J segment lost 8 bases and the V segment lost 0 bases, leaving 16 bases of the junction unmatched. Germline CDR1 and CDR2: MGHRA and YSYEKL. CDR3 amino acids: CASSQDFSRASGRFDEQFF. The CDR3 DNA follows: TGCGCCAGCAGCCAAGATTTTTCTAGGGCTAGCGGGAGATTCGATGAGCAGTTCTTC.

This clone was counted a few times. The chain employs TRBV4-3 and TRBJ1-1; the D gene is possibly TRBD1 (5 bases). Per the germline V gene, CDR1 is LGHNA and CDR2 is YSLEER. The CDR3 spans 13 residues. V shed 3 bases and J shed 6 bases, with 11 bases lying between them. CDR3 protein: CASSHPLGAEAFF. DNA for the CDR3: TGCGCCAGCAGCCACCCCTTGGGGGCTGAAGCTTTCTTT.

Points on this clone: Other nucleotide sequences from this sample produce the same CDR3. V and J are TRBV18 and TRBJ2-2; 7 bases agree with TRBD1. V gave up 3 bases and J gave up 2 bases; unmatched junction bases: 3. This CDR3 is 15 amino acids long. CDR1 and CDR2 from the germline V gene are KGHSH and LQKENI. The CDR3, as DNA: TGTGCCAGCTCACCGGGACAGCCCAACACCGGGGAGCTGTTTTTT. It codes for CASSPGQPNTGELFF.

The chain recombines TRBV28 with TRBJ1-2; the D gene is possibly TRBD1 (6 bases). Between the trimmed V and J ends, which lost 5 bases and 7 bases, there was a span of 14 bases. Germline V gene lookup returns CDR1 MDHEN and CDR2 SYDVKM. The CDR3 is made up of 13 amino acids. Here the CDR3 reads CASSTVQGSGYTF. The CDR3, as DNA: TGTGCCAGCAGTACCGTACAGGGTAGTGGCTACACCTTC.

The rearrangement uses TRBV5-1 and TRBJ2-5; the D is unclear. From germline, CDR1 is SGHRS and CDR2 YFSETQ. The CDR3 extends over 13 amino acids. Trimming stripped 1 base from V and 2 bases from J, with 6 bases between. This CDR3 reads CASSLHSQETQYF. The CDR3 nucleotides are TGCGCCAGCAGCTTGCACTCACAAGAGACCCAGTACTTC.

V and J are TRBV5-1 and TRBJ1-1; D uncertain. The germline V and J ends were trimmed by 4 bases and 1 base, with 17 bases remaining between them. Per the germline V gene, CDR1 is SGHRS and CDR2 is YFSETQ. The CDR3 contains 16 residues. CDR3 in amino acids: CASSTEMGSSNTEAFF. CDR3 sequence (DNA): TGCGCCAGCAGCACGGAAATGGGCAGCTCGAACACTGAAGCTTTCTTT.

This sequence joins TRBV29-1 and TRBJ2-1; 7 positions match TRBD1. This CDR3 comprises 15 residues. V lost 7 bases to trimming and J lost 0 bases; unmatched junction nucleotides: 9. CDR1 and CDR2 from the germline V gene are SQVTM and ANQGSEA. The CDR3 here is CSAADRDSSYNEQFF. DNA of the CDR3: TGCAGCGCCGCAGACCGGGACAGCTCCTACAATGAGCAGTTCTTC.

The chain has TRBV28 and TRBJ2-1; TRBD2 matches at 9 bases. Germline-derived CDR1 and CDR2 are MDHEN and SYDVKM. Trimming took 8 bases from V and 8 from J; bases not matched to a gene: 19. CDR3 length: 17 amino acids. DNA of the CDR3: TGTGCCAGCGAACCTCCCCTGGGGACTAGCCCCAGTGATGAGCAGTTCTTC. Protein product: CASEPPLGTSPSDEQFF. The whole variable domain, filled in from reference TRBV28 and TRBJ2-1, reads DVKVTQSSRYLVKRTGEKVFLECVQDMDHENMFWYRQDPGLGLRLIYFSYDVKMKEKGDIPEGYSVSREKKERFSLILESASTNQTSMYLCASEPPLGTSPSDEQFFGPGTRLTVL.